This is a list of T cell receptor beta chains from one sample in a study of glioma-infiltrating T cells after dendritic cell vaccination. TCRdb's table, derived via immunoSEQ multiplex PCR, lists solely in-frame clones and lacks some. There are 110,000 or so clones in the sample; roughly 89% occur only once, and roughly 3% lies in the top ten. Sequenced here: blood, sampled after dendritic cell vaccination. The receptors stem from a human donor with glioblastoma. Each CDR3 is given with its conserved first and last residue. The order of the fields is J gene, V gene, clone size, D gene, CDR3 DNA, CDR3 protein. The D gene is left open where the match is weak. For some rows the clone size is stated as once, few or many, or as a class when expanded; others skip it.

j_call: TRBJ2-1; v_call: TRBV15; clone_size: NA; d_call: TRBD2; cdr3_nt: TGTGCCACCAGCGGCGGGAGACCTGGCAACAATGAGCAGTTCTTC; cdr3_aa: CATSGGRPGNNEQFF
j_call: TRBJ1-1; v_call: TRBV11-2; clone_size: NA; d_call: NA; cdr3_nt: TGTGCCAGCAGCTCGGGGCGCCCGGGGGTAATCACTGAAGCTTTCTTT; cdr3_aa: CASSSGRPGVITEAFF
j_call: TRBJ1-2; v_call: TRBV2; clone_size: NA; d_call: NA; cdr3_nt: TGTGCCAGCAGTTCTAGGGGTCAACAGCTCTATGGCTACACCTTC; cdr3_aa: CASSSRGQQLYGYTF
j_call: TRBJ1-1; v_call: TRBV10-3; clone_size: NA; d_call: NA; cdr3_nt: TGTGCCATCAGTGAGGGCTCGGACTTGAACACTGAAGCTTTCTTT; cdr3_aa: CAISEGSDLNTEAFF
j_call: TRBJ1-2; v_call: TRBV12-5; clone_size: NA; d_call: NA; cdr3_nt: TGTGCTAGTGGTTTGGTACCAGGGGAGTTTAACTATGGCTACACCTTC; cdr3_aa: CASGLVPGEFNYGYTF
j_call: TRBJ1-2; v_call: TRBV4-1; clone_size: NA; d_call: NA; cdr3_nt: TGCGCCAGCAGCAGTGGAGGGTTAAACTATGGCTACACCTTC; cdr3_aa: CASSSGGLNYGYTF
j_call: TRBJ2-7; v_call: TRBV25-1; clone_size: NA; d_call: TRBD1; cdr3_nt: TGTGCCAGCAGTGGGGACAGCTACGAGCAGTACTTC; cdr3_aa: CASSGDSYEQYF
j_call: TRBJ2-7; v_call: TRBV5-1; clone_size: NA; d_call: NA; cdr3_nt: TGCGCCAGCAGTTTGGACGGAGGGACGTACGAGCAGTACTTC; cdr3_aa: CASSLDGGTYEQYF
j_call: TRBJ2-7; v_call: TRBV6-5; clone_size: NA; d_call: TRBD1; cdr3_nt: TGTGCCAGCAGGGCCGGGACAGGGATCTACGAGCAGTACTTC; cdr3_aa: CASRAGTGIYEQYF
j_call: TRBJ2-1; v_call: TRBV10-3; clone_size: once; d_call: TRBD2; cdr3_nt: TGTGCCATAGCTGAAACGCGCGGGAGTTTAAATGAGCAGTTCTTC; cdr3_aa: CAIAETRGSLNEQFF
j_call: TRBJ1-1; v_call: TRBV5-6; clone_size: NA; d_call: NA; cdr3_nt: TGTGCCAGCCGGGAGGGCCAAGTGAACACTGAAGCTTTCTTT; cdr3_aa: CASREGQVNTEAFF
j_call: TRBJ1-5; v_call: TRBV6-1; clone_size: once; d_call: TRBD1; cdr3_nt: TGTGCCAGCAGTGAAGCGCGGACAGGCGATCAGCCCCAGCATTTT; cdr3_aa: CASSEARTGDQPQHF
j_call: TRBJ1-2; v_call: TRBV11-2; clone_size: NA; d_call: TRBD1; cdr3_nt: TGTGCTGTCGGGGAACTTAGGACAGGGTTCGGGCGTTACACCTTC; cdr3_aa: CAVGELRTGFGRYTF
j_call: TRBJ2-7; v_call: TRBV28; clone_size: NA; d_call: NA; cdr3_nt: TGTGCCAGCACCTCCAGGGGTTATCAGTACTTC; cdr3_aa: CASTSRGYQYF
j_call: TRBJ1-2; v_call: TRBV11-3; clone_size: once; d_call: TRBD1; cdr3_nt: TGTGCCAGCAGCGCGGGACAGGGGGGCCTTGTGTATGGCTACACCTTC; cdr3_aa: CASSAGQGGLVYGYTF
j_call: TRBJ1-2; v_call: TRBV9; clone_size: NA; d_call: TRBD1; cdr3_nt: TGTGCCAGCAGCGTAGGGCTGCCGGGACAGGGGTCCTACACCTTC; cdr3_aa: CASSVGLPGQGSYTF
j_call: TRBJ2-3; v_call: TRBV7-2; clone_size: NA; d_call: TRBD2; cdr3_nt: TGTGCCAGCAGCACTAGCGGGGGAGCGGGCACAGATACGCAGTATTTT; cdr3_aa: CASSTSGGAGTDTQYF
j_call: TRBJ2-7; v_call: TRBV6-1; clone_size: many; d_call: TRBD2; cdr3_nt: TGTGCCAGCAGTGAATCCGGGACTAGCGCCTACGAGCAGTACTTC; cdr3_aa: CASSESGTSAYEQYF
j_call: TRBJ2-5; v_call: TRBV30; clone_size: NA; d_call: NA; cdr3_nt: TGTGCCTGGACCACCATGGGCCTCCAGTACTTC; cdr3_aa: CAWTTMGLQYF
j_call: TRBJ2-3; v_call: TRBV11-2; clone_size: few; d_call: TRBD2; cdr3_nt: TGTGCCAGCAGCTTAACTAGCGGGGTCACAGATACGCAGTATTTT; cdr3_aa: CASSLTSGVTDTQYF
j_call: TRBJ1-2; v_call: TRBV18; clone_size: NA; d_call: TRBD1; cdr3_nt: TGTGCCAGCTCACCTGGGACAGACATCTATGGCTACACCTTC; cdr3_aa: CASSPGTDIYGYTF
j_call: TRBJ1-1; v_call: TRBV10-1; clone_size: NA; d_call: TRBD1; cdr3_nt: TGCGCCAGCAGTGAGTCGATTAGGACAGGGGCTGAAGCTTTCTTT; cdr3_aa: CASSESIRTGAEAFF
j_call: TRBJ1-1; v_call: TRBV7-9; clone_size: NA; d_call: NA; cdr3_nt: TGTGCCAGCAGCCCAGATTCGCGGGTAACTGAAGCTTTCTTT; cdr3_aa: CASSPDSRVTEAFF
j_call: TRBJ2-7; v_call: TRBV5-6; clone_size: NA; d_call: NA; cdr3_nt: TGTGCCAGCAGCCTGCAGGGTGTTGGCGAGCAGTACTTC; cdr3_aa: CASSLQGVGEQYF
j_call: TRBJ2-1; v_call: TRBV5-4; clone_size: NA; d_call: TRBD1; cdr3_nt: TGTGCCAGCAGCTCGGGACAGGGCTATGAGCAGTTCTTC; cdr3_aa: CASSSGQGYEQFF
j_call: TRBJ1-1; v_call: TRBV7-3; clone_size: NA; d_call: TRBD1; cdr3_nt: TGTGCCAGCAGCTTAGACAGGGACACTGAAGCTTTCTTT; cdr3_aa: CASSLDRDTEAFF
j_call: TRBJ2-3; v_call: TRBV7-3; clone_size: NA; d_call: NA; cdr3_nt: TGTGCCAGCAGCTATACTACCCAAAGCACAGATACGCAGTATTTT; cdr3_aa: CASSYTTQSTDTQYF
j_call: TRBJ2-7; v_call: TRBV10-2; clone_size: NA; d_call: NA; cdr3_nt: TGCGCCAACGCGAGTATGAGGGGGCGCGGGAACTACGAGCAGTACTTC; cdr3_aa: CANASMRGRGNYEQYF
j_call: TRBJ2-5; v_call: TRBV5-4; clone_size: NA; d_call: NA; cdr3_nt: TGTGCCAGCAGCTTGGCCTCAGGGGCCCAAGAGACCCAGTACTTC; cdr3_aa: CASSLASGAQETQYF